The next 31 T cell receptor beta chains were all read from a single sample in a study of cytomegalovirus exposure and HLA in healthy donors. The PCR employed 60 Vbeta primers together with 13 Jbeta primers. Repertoires were generated with immunoSEQ multiplex PCR, while TCRdb's copy carries only in-frame clones and drops some. The profile shows approximately 95,000 clones, around 80% of them singletons. Sequencing input: PBMCs. These TCRs come from a man younger than 35 in good health and CMV-seropositive.

The chain couples TRBV10-3 to TRBJ2-2; the D is unclear. V was cut by 10 bases and J by 0 bases, with 12 bases left in between. CDR1 ENHRY and CDR2 SYGVKD come from the germline V gene. The CDR3 spans 14 residues. The CDR3 nucleotides read TGTGCCACCAAACATCCAGCGAACACCGGGGAGCTGTTTTTT. This gives the protein CATKHPANTGELFF.

This clone has a handful of counts. This CDR3 reads CASSEHSLAGSYEQYF. The CDR3 DNA is TGTGCCAGCAGTGAACATAGCCTAGCGGGGTCCTACGAGCAGTACTTC. The J gene is TRBJ2-7, the V gene TRBV6-1; 9 bases are a match to TRBD2. The CDR3 runs to 16 residues. J lost 1 base, V lost 2 bases, and 6 bases had no gene match. Germline V lookup: CDR1 MNHNS, CDR2 SASEGT.

The J gene is TRBJ2-1, the V gene TRBV5-4, with TRBD2 matching over 11 bases. The CDR3 contains 17 residues. V shed 4 bases and J 8 bases; nucleotides not matched to a gene: 14. CDR1 SGHNT and CDR2 YYREEE come from the germline V gene (reference sequence). CDR3 residues: CASSRRLSGGALDEQFF. The CDR3 DNA sequence: TGTGCCAGCAGCCGCCGTCTTAGCGGGGGGGCCTTGGATGAGCAGTTCTTC.

The chain carries TRBV23-1 and TRBJ1-2; TRBD1 agrees at 10 bases. TRBV23-1 is annotated as an ORF whose role is uncertain. The V gene end was trimmed by 0 bases and the J gene end by 0 bases; junction bases not matched to a gene: 10. This CDR3 region has 19 residues. CDR3 nucleotides: TGCGCCAGCAGTCAATCCGGTAGGGACAGGGGTAAGGCTAACTATGGCTACACCTTC. Its protein product is CASSQSGRDRGKANYGYTF.

This chain connects TRBV5-5 to TRBJ2-7; D may be TRBD1 (6 bases). This CDR3 contains 15 residues. Germline V lookup: CDR1 SGHKS, CDR2 YYEKEE (reference sequence). V lost 1 base and J lost 2, with 13 bases in between. CDR3: CASSLSRTAAYEQYF. The CDR3, as DNA: TGTGCCAGCAGCTTGTCACGGACAGCAGCCTACGAGCAGTACTTC.

In this sample, this clone turned up a few times. The chain uses TRBV2 and TRBJ2-1; 8 bases line up with TRBD1. J gave up 2 bases and V 11 bases, and 8 bases lay outside the gene matches. Germline V gene lookup returns CDR1 SNHLY and CDR2 FYNNEI. This CDR3 contains 14 residues. CDR3 coding DNA: TGTGCCGGAACACCAGGGGGCGCCTACAATGAGCAGTTCTTC. The encoded protein is CAGTPGGAYNEQFF.

The V call is TRBV10-3, the J call TRBJ2-5; 9 nucleotides match TRBD2. V lost 2 bases, J lost 5 bases, and 9 bases stayed unmatched. The CDR3 spans 16 residues. The germline V gene encodes CDR1 ENHRY and CDR2 SYGVKD. The CDR3 region has the DNA TGTGCCATCAGTGAGCGTAGCGGGGGCGGGAGGGAGACCCAGTACTTC. Protein sequence: CAISERSGGGRETQYF.

The V call is TRBV27, the J call TRBJ1-2, with D possibly TRBD1 on 6 matching bases. The CDR3 has 14 amino acids. Germline CDR1 is MNHEY and CDR2 is SMNVEV (reference sequence). Trimming took off 4 bases at V and 7 bases at J, with 16 bases between the two ends. The CDR3 DNA reads as TGTGCCAGCAGTTACTCATCAGGGGTAGGTGGCTACACCTTC. Translated, it gives CASSYSSGVGGYTF.

The chain employs TRBV28 and TRBJ1-4; 7 bases align to TRBD1. V was pared by 7 bases and J by 4 bases, with 9 bases of the junction left unmatched. Germline CDR1 is MDHEN and CDR2 is SYDVKM. CDR3 length: 15 residues. The CDR3 here is CASNDRVRVNEKLFF. DNA for the CDR3: TGTGCCAGCAATGACAGGGTGAGGGTTAATGAAAAACTGTTTTTT.

This chain joins TRBV2 and TRBJ1-5; D unresolved. V gave up 4 bases and J gave up 6 bases, with 28 bases separating them. The CDR3 has 19 residues. Germline V lookup: CDR1 SNHLY, CDR2 FYNNEI. The CDR3 is CASSVRRLGRVGGSQPQHF. CDR3 DNA: TGTGCCAGCAGTGTTCGAAGGTTAGGGAGAGTCGGCGGCAGTCAGCCCCAGCATTTT.

This clone was observed a handful of times. This rearrangement joins TRBV2 to TRBJ2-4; D gene uncertain. V shed 6 bases and J shed 0 bases, with 9 bases lying between them. CDR1 SNHLY and CDR2 FYNNEI come from the germline V gene. The CDR3 has 14 residues. DNA for the CDR3: TGTGCCAGCAGCCGAGGTCTAGCCAAAAACATTCAGTACTTC. Translated, it gives CASSRGLAKNIQYF.

This clone was counted a few times. The chain couples TRBV5-5 to TRBJ2-3; 9 bases line up with TRBD1. Germline loops: CDR1 SGHKS, CDR2 YYEKEE (reference sequence). Unmatched junction bases numbered 7, after V lost 0 bases and J lost 2 bases. The CDR3 is 17 amino acids. The CDR3 coding sequence is TGTGCCAGCAGCTTGGCCCCCGGGACAGGGTACACAGATACGCAGTATTTT. It translates to CASSLAPGTGYTDTQYF. The whole variable domain, remainder taken from reference TRBV5-5 and TRBJ2-3, is DAGVTQSPTHLIKTRGQQVTLRCSPISGHKSVSWYQQVLGQGPQFIFQYYEKEERGRGNFPDRFSARQFPNYSSELNVNALLLGDSALYLCASSLAPGTGYTDTQYFGPGTRLTVL.

The chain has TRBV2 and TRBJ1-2; TRBD1 aligns across 9 bases. Germline V CDR1 and CDR2: SNHLY, FYNNEI. V trimming: 6 bases; J trimming: 5 bases; junction bases outside the gene matches: 7. The CDR3 sequence is 14 residues long. CDR3 bases: TGTGCCAGCAGGGCAGGACAGGGGCCTTATGGCTACACCTTC. Amino acids: CASRAGQGPYGYTF.

The rearrangement uses TRBV7-6 and TRBJ2-2; tentatively, D is TRBD2 (7 bases). CDR3 length: 14 residues. Trimming shortened V by 5 bases and J by 7 bases, and 14 bases separated the two germline ends. Germline-derived CDR1 and CDR2 are SGHVS and FNYEAQ. CDR3 in amino acids: CASSKEGGIGELFF. Written as DNA, the CDR3 is TGTGCCAGCAGCAAGGAGGGGGGGATCGGGGAGCTGTTTTTT.

V and J are TRBV27 and TRBJ2-1, with TRBD1 as a possible D gene (5 bases). The CDR3 runs 15 residues. The germline gives CDR1 MNHEY, CDR2 SMNVEV (reference sequence). The ends were cut back, 3 bases at V and 3 bases at J, with 12 bases in the middle. Here the CDR3 reads CASSFLPGNYNEQFF. In nucleotides, the CDR3 is TGTGCCAGCAGTTTCCTTCCAGGGAACTACAATGAGCAGTTCTTC.

The chain joins TRBV7-3 to TRBJ2-1; 8 nucleotides agree with TRBD1. V trimming: 5 bases; J trimming: 5 bases; junction bases outside the gene matches: 20. There are 19 residues in the CDR3. CDR1 and CDR2 (germline): SGHTA, FQGTGA. The CDR3 region has the DNA TGTGCCAGCAGCCCTCATCGACAGGGGCCCAAGCCATTAAACAATGAGCAGTTCTTC. The encoded protein is CASSPHRQGPKPLNNEQFF.

V is TRBV29-1 and J is TRBJ1-4; possibly TRBD1 for D (6 bases). Trimming cost V 6 bases and J 8 bases, with 19 bases left between them. CDR1 and CDR2 (germline): SQVTM, ANQGSEA. CDR3 length: 14 residues. The CDR3 here is CSVSKGVIGEKLFF. The CDR3 bases are TGCAGCGTCTCCAAGGGGGTAATCGGGGAAAAACTGTTTTTT.

The CDR3 sequence is CASSQTTAEKLFF. In nucleotides, the CDR3 is TGCGCCAGCAGCCAAACAACAGCAGAAAAACTGTTTTTT. The chain joins TRBV4-1 to TRBJ1-4; D is ambiguous. Germline CDR1 and CDR2: MGHRA and YSYEKL. Trimming removed 2 bases at V and 8 bases at J, with 9 bases between. CDR3 length: 13 residues.

The chain carries TRBV7-2 and TRBJ2-7; the match to TRBD1 covers 7 bases. V dropped 5 bases and J dropped 3; count of bases not matched to a gene: 10. The germline V gene has CDR1 SGHTA and CDR2 FQGNSA. The CDR3 contains 15 residues. The CDR3 sequence: CASSETGWNHYEQYF. The CDR3 nucleotides read TGTGCCAGCAGCGAGACAGGGTGGAACCACTACGAGCAGTACTTC. Complete variable domain (other parts from reference TRBV7-2 and TRBJ2-7): GAGVSQSPSNKVTEKGKDVELRCDPISGHTALYWYRQSLGQGLEFLIYFQGNSAPDKSGLPSDRFSAERTGGSVSTLTIQRTQQEDSAVYLCASSETGWNHYEQYFGPGTRLTVT.

The rearrangement links TRBV9 to TRBJ2-7; 8 nucleotides match TRBD1. The CDR3 is made up of 14 amino acids. Germline values: CDR1 SGDLS, CDR2 YYNGEE. V lost 4 bases and J lost 9; bases outside the gene matches: 12. CDR3 region: CASSPDLGQGPQYF. In DNA, the CDR3 is TGTGCCAGCAGCCCCGACCTCGGACAGGGCCCGCAGTACTTC.

This clone was recorded a few times. The J gene is TRBJ1-1, the V gene TRBV30; D possibly corresponds to TRBD1 (5 bases). Germline assignment: CDR1 GTSNPN and CDR2 SVGIG (reference sequence). The length of the CDR3 is 13 residues. V gave up 1 base and J gave up 1 base, with 7 bases separating them. The DNA of the CDR3 is TGTGCCTGGAGTGGCAGGGCGAACACTGAAGCTTTCTTT. Translated, it gives CAWSGRANTEAFF.

This clone was counted once. This chain joins TRBV5-4 and TRBJ1-6; D possibly corresponds to TRBD1 (5 bases). The ends were cut back, 4 bases at V and 9 bases at J, with 17 bases in the middle. In germline, CDR1 is SGHNT, CDR2 YYREEE (reference sequence). The CDR3 is made up of 15 amino acids. The CDR3 coding sequence is TGTGCCAGCAGCCCCACCAGGGAGGGGAGTTCACCCCTCCACTTT. Translating it yields CASSPTREGSSPLHF.

In its sample, this clone is medium-sized. The chain couples TRBV29-1 to TRBJ1-2; D is perhaps TRBD1 (6 bases). Trimming took off 3 bases at V and 4 bases at J, with 18 bases between the two ends. The CDR3 consists of 15 residues. Germline values: CDR1 SQVTM, CDR2 ANQGSEA. The CDR3 sequence is CSVDPPTGQAYGYTF. CDR3 DNA: TGCAGCGTTGACCCCCCAACAGGGCAGGCCTATGGCTACACCTTC.

The chain employs TRBV5-1 and TRBJ2-2, with a weak D call TRBD2 (5 bases). Trimming cost V 5 bases and J 0 bases, with 8 bases left between them. Per the germline V gene, CDR1 is SGHRS and CDR2 is YFSETQ. The length of the CDR3 is 14 residues. CDR3 amino acids: CASRAGSNTGELFF. CDR3 DNA sequence: TGCGCCAGCAGGGCGGGCTCGAACACCGGGGAGCTGTTTTTT.

V and J are TRBV7-8 and TRBJ1-1; 8 nucleotides match TRBD1. J lost 6 bases, V lost 3 bases, and 3 bases had no gene match. There are 13 residues in the CDR3. The germline CDR1 and CDR2 sequences are SGHVS and FQNEAQ. The CDR3 DNA is TGTGCCAGCAGCTTGACAGGGGCGGCTGAAGCTTTCTTT. Its translation is CASSLTGAAEAFF.

The sample holds a few counts of this clone. The chain combines TRBV7-2 with TRBJ2-5; D remains ambiguous. This CDR3 contains 13 residues. CDR1 is SGHTA, CDR2 FQGNSA, per germline. Trimming stripped 3 bases from V and 2 bases from J, with 7 bases between. The CDR3 sequence is CASSLRMQETQYF. The DNA for the CDR3 is TGTGCCAGCAGCTTGAGAATGCAAGAGACCCAGTACTTC.

CDR3 protein: CASSRPGMGDGSYGYTF. The CDR3 DNA is TGTGCCAGCAGCAGGCCAGGGATGGGTGACGGTAGCTATGGCTACACCTTC. This chain connects TRBV5-4 to TRBJ1-2; possibly TRBD1 for D (5 bases). Trimming removed 4 bases at V and 4 bases at J, with 23 bases between. CDR1 and CDR2 from the germline V gene are SGHNT and YYREEE (reference sequence). The CDR3 is made up of 17 amino acids. The full variable domain, its missing parts supplied by reference TRBV5-4 and TRBJ1-2, is ETGVTQSPTHLIKTRGQQVTLRCSSQSGHNTVSWYQQALGQGPQFIFQYYREEENGRGNFPPRFSGLQFPNYSSELNVNALELDDSALYLCASSRPGMGDGSYGYTFGSGTRLTVV.

The chain has TRBV6-1 and TRBJ2-7; 10 nucleotides match TRBD1. The CDR3 consists of 15 residues. V dropped 6 bases and J dropped 4; count of bases not matched to a gene: 9. Germline CDR1 is MNHNS and CDR2 is SASEGT. DNA for the CDR3: TGTGCCAGCAGGGGAGACAGGGGGCTCCCGTACGAGCAGTACTTC. Its protein is CASRGDRGLPYEQYF.

This chain connects TRBV7-9 to TRBJ2-1, with 10 bases fitting TRBD1. The CDR3 sequence is 12 residues long. The germline V gene has CDR1 SEHNR and CDR2 FQNEAQ (reference sequence). V was clipped by 6 bases and J by 14 bases; unmatched bases: 7. The CDR3 DNA reads as TGTGCCAGCAGTAAGGACAGGGGGGTGGAGTTCTTC. It encodes CASSKDRGVEFF.

V is TRBV11-1 and J is TRBJ1-1; D is ambiguous. The CDR3 loop spans 13 amino acids. Germline V gene data show CDR1 as SGHAT and CDR2 as FQDESV (reference sequence). Deletions cut 3 bases from V and 1 base from J, with 6 bases between. The CDR3 spells CASSLPGNTEAFF. The DNA for the CDR3 is TGTGCCAGCAGCTTGCCGGGGAACACTGAAGCTTTCTTT.

Remarks on this clone: The junction and the germline gene differ at one end; a read error may be behind it. V gene TRBV7-2 combines with J gene TRBJ2-3; 10 positions agree with TRBD2. CDR3 size: 14 residues. The V gene's germline CDR1 is SGHTA and CDR2 FQGNSA. CDR3 coding DNA: TGTGCCAGCAGCATAGCGGGGGGACCAGATACGCAGTATTTT. Translating it yields CASSIAGGPDTQYF.